This paragraph reports one T cell receptor (beta chain). The entry originates in a study of blood T cell repertoires in COVID-19. Method: immunoSEQ multiplex PCR; TCRdb's copy keeps in-frame clones and lacks some. Of tens of thousands of clones detected, roughly 87% appear once; the ten largest clones hold 15%. The sequence derives from a male donor with acute or convalescent COVID-19. Sequenced material: peripheral blood.

The CDR3: CASSLASASGEGEQFF. CDR3 DNA sequence: TGTGCCAGCAGCTTAGCGAGCGCTAGCGGGGAGGGTGAGCAGTTCTTC. V is TRBV7-2 and J is TRBJ2-1; TRBD2 agrees at 9 bases. The CDR3 consists of 16 residues. Germline trimming cut 0 bases from V and 9 bases from J; bases unmatched to any gene: 9. Looked up from germline, CDR1 is SGHTA and CDR2 is FQGNSA.